The 19 T cell receptor beta chains below come from one sample, sequenced in a study of CD8 T cells in Susac syndrome. cDNA came from approximately 0.5 to 1 ug RNA primed by random hexamers. TCRdb redid the calling of the immunoSEQ multiplex PCR reads with MiXCR, one entry per CDR3 protein. The sample includes about 250,000 distinct CDR3 sequences, approximately 92% seen only once; the top ten take about 0.07%. The sequenced sample consisted of CD4+ T cells from PBMCs. The receptors here all came from a human donor with multiple sclerosis.

The chain has TRBV6-5 and TRBJ1-1; D remains unclear. There are 15 residues in the CDR3. Trimming removed 5 bases at V and 5 bases at J, with 18 bases between. Germline loops: CDR1 MNHEY, CDR2 SVGAGI. The CDR3 here is CASSREILGGTEAFF. In DNA, the CDR3 is TGTGCCAGCAGTCGGGAGATACTGGGCGGAACTGAAGCTTTCTTT.

V gene TRBV30 combines with J gene TRBJ2-1, with D unclear. This CDR3 spans 10 amino acids. Germline values: CDR1 GTSNPN, CDR2 SVGIG (reference sequence). V lost 7 bases to trimming and J lost 1 base, with 2 bases between them. DNA of the CDR3: TGTGCCTATTCCTACAATGAGCAGTTCTTC. It yields the protein CAYSYNEQFF. Looking up the rest from reference TRBV30 and TRBJ2-1 gives the full variable domain: SQTIHQWPATLVQPVGSPLSLECTVEGTSNPNLYWYRQAAGRGLQLLFYSVGIGQISSEVPQNLSASRPQDRQFILSSKKLLLSDSGFYLCAYSYNEQFFGPGTRLTVL.

The chain has TRBV20-1 and TRBJ2-6; D is unresolved. Trimming stripped 3 bases from V and 0 bases from J, with 6 bases between. Looked up from germline, CDR1 is DFQATT and CDR2 is SNEGSKA (reference sequence). This CDR3 has 14 amino acids. The CDR3 reads CSARTNSGANVLTF. The CDR3 DNA sequence: TGCAGTGCTAGGACCAACTCTGGGGCCAACGTCCTGACTTTC.

The V call is TRBV20-1, the J call TRBJ2-3; D call uncertain. CDR1 is DFQATT and CDR2 is SNEGSKA in the germline V gene (reference sequence). Trimming removed 5 bases from V and 2 bases from J, with 17 bases in between. The CDR3 runs to 15 residues. The CDR3 loop reads CSAAPTTGLTDTQYF. The CDR3 DNA follows: TGCAGTGCTGCTCCCACGACTGGGCTCACAGATACGCAGTATTTT.

This chain uses TRBV18 with TRBJ1-2; D gene unclear. The length of the CDR3 is 14 residues. V lost 8 bases, J lost 6 bases, and 19 bases lay in between. Per the germline V gene, CDR1 is KGHSH and CDR2 is LQKENI. CDR3 bases: TGTGCCAGCACTTCCTCCCAAGTTGGGGATGGCTACACCTTC. The encoded protein is CASTSSQVGDGYTF.

J is TRBJ1-1 and V is TRBV6-5, with 9 bases that match TRBD1. The length of the CDR3 is 17 residues. V was pared by 2 bases and J by 7 bases, with 14 bases of the junction left unmatched. Germline lookup yields CDR1 MNHEY and CDR2 SVGAGI. This CDR3 reads CASSYLTGGKGTNEAFF. CDR3 bases: TGTGCCAGCAGTTACCTGACAGGGGGTAAGGGAACAAATGAAGCTTTCTTT.

The chain joins TRBV29-1 to TRBJ1-1; D is ambiguous. V was shortened by 4 bases and J by 3 bases, with 15 bases between the two germline ends. CDR3 length: 14 amino acids. Germline-derived CDR1 and CDR2 are SQVTM and ANQGSEA. DNA of the CDR3: TGCAGCGTTGTCCGGCACCCGAGGGACACTGAAGCTTTCTTT. It yields the protein CSVVRHPRDTEAFF.

The chain recombines TRBV12-3 or TRBV12-4 with TRBJ1-6; D not certain. V dropped 6 bases and J dropped 6 bases, with 6 bases sitting between them. The CDR3 contains 12 residues. Here the CDR3 reads CASSRSNSPLHF. The CDR3, as DNA: TGTGCCAGCAGCCGGAGTAATTCACCCCTCCACTTT.

V and J are TRBV12-3 or TRBV12-4 and TRBJ2-6; 13 nucleotides line up with TRBD2. The CDR3 is 18 residues long. The V and J ends lost 0 bases and 3 bases, in that order; junction bases with no gene match: 2. For the CDR3, the DNA is TGTGCCAGCAGTTTAGCGAGACTAGCGGGAGGTGGGGCCAACGTCCTGACTTTC. Its translation: CASSLARLAGGGANVLTF.

This chain uses TRBV24-1 with TRBJ2-5, with TRBD2 matching over 7 bases. The CDR3 has 14 amino acids. V trimming: 3 bases; J trimming: 6 bases; junction bases outside the gene matches: 6. The V gene's germline CDR1 is KGHDR and CDR2 SFDVKD. The CDR3, as DNA: TGTGCCACCAGTGATCCCGGGGGGAAAAAGACCCAGTACTTC. It specifies CATSDPGGKKTQYF.

This chain links TRBV2 with TRBJ2-3; D call uncertain. Trimming pared 8 bases from V and 3 bases from J, leaving 9 bases between. The CDR3 has 12 residues. Germline CDR1 SNHLY, CDR2 FYNNEI. In nucleotides, the CDR3 is TGTGCCAGCCACGGTGGGACAGATACGCAGTATTTT. As protein: CASHGGTDTQYF. The entire variable domain, with the rest obtained from reference TRBV2 and TRBJ2-3, is as follows: EPEVTQTPSHQVTQMGQEVILRCVPISNHLYFYWYRQILGQKVEFLVSFYNNEISEKSEIFDDQFSVERPDGSNFTLKIRSTKLEDSAMYFCASHGGTDTQYFGPGTRLTVL.

This chain uses TRBV24-1 with TRBJ2-1; D call uncertain. There are 14 residues in the CDR3. The germline V gene has CDR1 KGHDR and CDR2 SFDVKD. The V and J ends lost 4 bases and 3 bases respectively, with 9 bases between them. Here the CDR3 reads CATSEPPGYNEQFF. For the CDR3, the DNA is TGTGCCACCAGTGAACCCCCGGGCTACAATGAGCAGTTCTTC.

In its sample, this clonotype was seen once. This sequence joins TRBV10-2 and TRBJ1-1; D ambiguous. Germline loops: CDR1 WSHSY, CDR2 SAAADI. The CDR3 is made up of 13 amino acids. V was clipped by 8 bases and J by 0 bases, with 10 bases between them. For the CDR3, the DNA is TGCGCCAGCTTTGACCGAATGAACACTGAAGCTTTCTTT. This sequence encodes CASFDRMNTEAFF.

The chain uses TRBV20-1 and TRBJ2-7, with TRBD1 identical over 10 bases. Germline V lookup: CDR1 DFQATT, CDR2 SNEGSKA (reference sequence). This CDR3 comprises 15 residues. V was clipped by 5 bases and J by 3 bases; unmatched bases: 10. The CDR3 protein is CSAYTPGQGLYEQYF. The CDR3 nucleotides read TGCAGTGCTTACACTCCGGGACAGGGGCTCTACGAGCAGTACTTC.

This clonotype appeared a single time. The limits of the CDR3 on the DNA are not certain, so only TCRdb's listed CDR3 is given. The chain joins TRBV1 to TRBJ2-2; TRBD1 is taken as the D call from the table, unchecked against the DNA. TRBV1 is marked as a pseudogene. With termini counted, the CDR3 has 17 amino acids. The CDR3 region is CTSSQDVGGHGPGSCFF.

This clonotype was seen more than once but under ten times. The chain couples TRBV12-3 or TRBV12-4 to TRBJ2-2, with 7 nucleotides matching TRBD1. The J segment lost 0 bases and the V segment lost 6 bases, leaving 4 bases of the junction unmatched. This CDR3 has 15 amino acids. The CDR3 loop is CASRTGTANTGELFF. Written as DNA, the CDR3 is TGTGCCAGCAGGACCGGGACAGCGAACACCGGGGAGCTGTTTTTT.

This chain connects TRBV4-2 to TRBJ1-4; TRBD1 aligns across 10 bases. The V and J ends lost 1 base and 7 bases, in that order; junction bases with no gene match: 6. The length of the CDR3 is 16 residues. Germline values: CDR1 LGHNA, CDR2 YNFKEQ. Written as DNA, the CDR3 is TGTGCCAGCAGCCAAGGACAGGGGGCGAGGGGTGAAAAACTGTTTTTT. The encoded protein is CASSQGQGARGEKLFF.

The chain joins TRBV5-6 to TRBJ1-5, with D unresolved. V lost 1 base, J lost 2 bases, and 7 bases lay in between. The CDR3 totals 14 residues. CDR1 is SGHDT and CDR2 is YYEEEE in the germline V gene. The CDR3 loop reads CASSLYGGNQPQHF. For the CDR3, the DNA is TGTGCCAGCAGCTTGTACGGGGGCAATCAGCCCCAGCATTTT. Filled out from reference TRBV5-6 and TRBJ1-5, the complete variable domain reads DAGVTQSPTHLIKTRGQQVTLRCSPKSGHDTVSWYQQALGQGPQFIFQYYEEEERQRGNFPDRFSGHQFPNYSSELNVNALLLGDSALYLCASSLYGGNQPQHFGDGTRLSIL.

The V call is TRBV30, the J call TRBJ2-5; 10 nucleotides line up with TRBD1. Germline V gene lookup returns CDR1 GTSNPN and CDR2 SVGIG (reference sequence). CDR3 length: 14 residues. The trim removed 5 bases at V and 2 bases at J, leaving 5 bases unmatched. CDR3 protein: CAWEPGQGQETQYF. The CDR3 nucleotides read TGTGCCTGGGAGCCGGGACAGGGGCAAGAGACCCAGTACTTC.